A single sample is the source of the 2 T cell receptor beta chains below, sequenced in a study of T cell responses to AZD1222 COVID-19 vaccine. Only in-frame clones appear in the TCRdb table, and some are missing; sequencing was by immunoSEQ multiplex PCR. The sample carries about 93,000 clones, 70% to 90% recorded once. This specimen consisted of peripheral blood, obtained on day 0 of AZD1222 vaccination. The origin of the receptors is an adult in good health.

V usage is TRBV19 and J usage is TRBJ2-3; no clear D gene. CDR1 LNHDA and CDR2 SQIVND come from the germline V gene (reference sequence). The CDR3 contains 13 residues. Trimming took off 4 bases at V and 6 bases at J, with 11 bases between the two ends. DNA for the CDR3: TGTGCCAGTAGTACTGGACCTCCGGATACGCAGTATTTT. It translates to CASSTGPPDTQYF.

The chain carries TRBV3-1 (or the pseudogene TRBV3-2) and TRBJ2-7; maybe TRBD1 (6 bases). CDR3 length equals 14 residues. The germline V and J ends were trimmed by 4 bases and 5 bases, with 15 bases remaining between them. Germline V lookup: CDR1 LGHDT, CDR2 YNNKEL (reference sequence). This CDR3 is CASSLLTGSHEQYF. For the CDR3, the DNA is TGTGCCAGCAGCCTTCTTACAGGGTCACACGAGCAGTACTTC.